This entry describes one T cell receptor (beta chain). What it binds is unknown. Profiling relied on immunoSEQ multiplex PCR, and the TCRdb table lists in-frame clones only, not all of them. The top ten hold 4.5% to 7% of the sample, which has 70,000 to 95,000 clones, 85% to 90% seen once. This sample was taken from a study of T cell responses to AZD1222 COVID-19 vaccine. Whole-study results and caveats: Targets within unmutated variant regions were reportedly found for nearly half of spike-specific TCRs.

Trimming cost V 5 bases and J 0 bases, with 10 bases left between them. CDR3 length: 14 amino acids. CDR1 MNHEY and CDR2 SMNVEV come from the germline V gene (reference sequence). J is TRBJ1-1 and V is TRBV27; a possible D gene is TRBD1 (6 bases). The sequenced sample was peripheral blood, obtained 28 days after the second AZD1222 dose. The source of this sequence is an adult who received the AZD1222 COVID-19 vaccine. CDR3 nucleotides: TGTGCCAGCAGTGCAACAGGGTTGAACACTGAAGCTTTCTTT. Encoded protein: CASSATGLNTEAFF.